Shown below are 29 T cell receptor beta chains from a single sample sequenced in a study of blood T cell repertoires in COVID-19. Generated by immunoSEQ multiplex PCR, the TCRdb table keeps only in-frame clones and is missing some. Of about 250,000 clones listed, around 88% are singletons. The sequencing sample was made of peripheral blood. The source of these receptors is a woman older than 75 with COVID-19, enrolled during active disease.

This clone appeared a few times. The CDR3 DNA follows: TGTGCCAGCAGTTACCAGGGGGCGATAGATACGCAGTATTTT. Encoded protein: CASSYQGAIDTQYF. The chain is built from TRBV6-2 or TRBV6-3 and TRBJ2-3; 8 nucleotides line up with TRBD1. Trimming took 2 bases from V and 5 from J; bases not matched to a gene: 3. CDR3 length equals 14 residues. The germline V gene encodes CDR1 MNHEY and CDR2 SVGEGT.

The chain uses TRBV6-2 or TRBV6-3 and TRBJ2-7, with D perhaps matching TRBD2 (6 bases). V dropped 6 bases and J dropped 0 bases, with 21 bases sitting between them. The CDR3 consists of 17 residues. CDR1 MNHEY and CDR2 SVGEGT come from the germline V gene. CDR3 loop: CASSPRGSVSGSYEQYV. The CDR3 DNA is TGTGCCAGCAGCCCTCGGGGGAGCGTGTCGGGCTCCTACGAGCAGTACGTC.

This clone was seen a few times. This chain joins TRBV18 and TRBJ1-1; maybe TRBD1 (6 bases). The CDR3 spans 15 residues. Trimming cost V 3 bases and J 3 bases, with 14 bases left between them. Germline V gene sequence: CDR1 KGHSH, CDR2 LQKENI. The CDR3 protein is CASSPGTTVDTEAFF. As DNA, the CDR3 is TGTGCCAGCTCACCGGGGACAACTGTAGACACTGAAGCTTTCTTT.

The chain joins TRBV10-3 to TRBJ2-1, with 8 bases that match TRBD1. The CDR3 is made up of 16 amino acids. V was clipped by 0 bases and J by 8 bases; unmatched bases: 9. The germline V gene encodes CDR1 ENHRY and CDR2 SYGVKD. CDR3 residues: CAISESGPGGGDEQFF. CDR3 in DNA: TGTGCCATCAGTGAGTCGGGACCAGGGGGCGGGGATGAGCAGTTCTTC.

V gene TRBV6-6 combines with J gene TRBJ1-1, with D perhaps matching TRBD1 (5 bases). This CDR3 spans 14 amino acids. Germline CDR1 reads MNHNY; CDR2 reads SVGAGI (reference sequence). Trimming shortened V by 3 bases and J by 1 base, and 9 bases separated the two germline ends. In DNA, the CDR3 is TGTGCCAGCAGTTATCCCCAGGGGAACACTGAAGCTTTCTTT. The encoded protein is CASSYPQGNTEAFF.

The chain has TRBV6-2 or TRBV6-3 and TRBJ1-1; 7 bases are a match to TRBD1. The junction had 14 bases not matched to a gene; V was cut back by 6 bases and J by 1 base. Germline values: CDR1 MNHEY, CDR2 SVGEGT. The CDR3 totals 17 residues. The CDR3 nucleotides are TGTGCCAGCAGCCTAAGACCACCGACAGGGAGGAACACTGAAGCTTTCTTT. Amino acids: CASSLRPPTGRNTEAFF.

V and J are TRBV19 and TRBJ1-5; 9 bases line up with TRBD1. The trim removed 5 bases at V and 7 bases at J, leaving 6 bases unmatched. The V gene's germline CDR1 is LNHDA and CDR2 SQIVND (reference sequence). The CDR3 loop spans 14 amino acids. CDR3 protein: CASSGTGNEQPQHF. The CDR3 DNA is TGTGCCAGTAGTGGGACAGGGAACGAGCAGCCCCAGCATTTT.

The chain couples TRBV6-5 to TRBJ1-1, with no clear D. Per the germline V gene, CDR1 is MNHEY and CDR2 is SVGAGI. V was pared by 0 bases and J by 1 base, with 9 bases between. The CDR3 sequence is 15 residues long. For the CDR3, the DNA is TGTGCCAGCAGTTACTCGAGGTCTTCGAACACTGAAGCTTTCTTT. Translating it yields CASSYSRSSNTEAFF.

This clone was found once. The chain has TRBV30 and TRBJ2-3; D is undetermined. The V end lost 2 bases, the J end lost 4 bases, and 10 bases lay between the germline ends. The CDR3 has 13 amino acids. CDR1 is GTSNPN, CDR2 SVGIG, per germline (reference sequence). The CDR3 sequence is CAWSLGRADTQYF. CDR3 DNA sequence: TGTGCCTGGAGTCTGGGTCGGGCAGATACGCAGTATTTT.

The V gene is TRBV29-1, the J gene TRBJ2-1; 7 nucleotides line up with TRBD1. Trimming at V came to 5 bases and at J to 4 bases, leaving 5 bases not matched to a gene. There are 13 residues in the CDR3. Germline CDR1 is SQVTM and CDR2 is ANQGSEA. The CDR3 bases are TGCAGCGTTTCGGGACAGAAGTACAATGAGCAGTTCTTC. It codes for CSVSGQKYNEQFF.

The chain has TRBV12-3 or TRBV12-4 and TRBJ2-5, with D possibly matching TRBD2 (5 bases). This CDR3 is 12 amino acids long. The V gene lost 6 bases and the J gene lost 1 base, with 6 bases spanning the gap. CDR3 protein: CASRRGQETQYF. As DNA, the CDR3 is TGTGCCAGCAGACGGGGCCAAGAGACCCAGTACTTC.

The DNA for the CDR3 is TGTGCCATCTCAGTTTCGGGGGAAGAGACCCAGTACTTC. Protein product: CAISVSGEETQYF. The gene calls are TRBV10-3 and TRBJ2-5; TRBD2 is a possible D gene (6 bases). CDR1 is ENHRY and CDR2 is SYGVKD in the germline V gene. The CDR3 sequence is 13 residues long. V was trimmed by 8 bases and J by 3 bases, leaving 13 bases between them.

The CDR3 protein is CASSFGGEKLFF. The DNA of the CDR3 is TGTGCCAGCAGTTTTGGGGGGGAAAAACTGTTTTTT. The chain uses TRBV12-3 or TRBV12-4 and TRBJ1-4, with D perhaps matching TRBD1 (5 bases). Trimming left V 3 bases short and J 8 bases short, with 7 bases between. This CDR3 spans 12 amino acids.

In DNA, the CDR3 is TGTGCCAGCAGTGAATTCTGGGAGAATGAGCAGTTCTTC. This translates into CASSEFWENEQFF. The rearrangement uses TRBV25-1 and TRBJ2-1; D might be TRBD2 (5 bases). Trimming took 1 base from V and 7 from J, leaving 8 bases between them. CDR1 and CDR2 from the germline V gene are MGHDK and SYGVNS. The CDR3 loop spans 13 amino acids.

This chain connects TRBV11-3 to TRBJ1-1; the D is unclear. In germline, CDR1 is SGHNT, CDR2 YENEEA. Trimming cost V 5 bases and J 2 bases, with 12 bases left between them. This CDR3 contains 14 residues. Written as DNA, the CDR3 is TGTGCCAGCAGCCCGGGCGGGTATAACACTGAAGCTTTCTTT. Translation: CASSPGGYNTEAFF. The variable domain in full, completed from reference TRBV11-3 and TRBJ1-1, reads EAGVVQSPRYKIIEKKQPVAFWCNPISGHNTLYWYLQNLGQGPELLIRYENEEAVDDSQLPKDRFSAERLKGVDSTLKIQPAELGDSAVYLCASSPGGYNTEAFFGQGTRLTVV.

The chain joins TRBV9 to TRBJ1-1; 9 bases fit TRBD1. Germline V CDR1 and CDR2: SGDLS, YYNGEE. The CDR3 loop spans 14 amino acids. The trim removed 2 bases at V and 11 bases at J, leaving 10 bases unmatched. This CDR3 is CASSVGTGKYRAFF. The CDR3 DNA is TGTGCCAGCAGCGTCGGGACAGGGAAATATCGGGCTTTCTTT.

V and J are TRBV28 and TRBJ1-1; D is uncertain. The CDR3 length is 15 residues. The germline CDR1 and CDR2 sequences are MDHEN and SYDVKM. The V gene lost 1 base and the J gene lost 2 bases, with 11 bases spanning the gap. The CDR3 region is CASSLFSGTNTEAFF. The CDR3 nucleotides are TGTGCCAGCAGTTTATTCTCAGGCACAAACACTGAAGCTTTCTTT.

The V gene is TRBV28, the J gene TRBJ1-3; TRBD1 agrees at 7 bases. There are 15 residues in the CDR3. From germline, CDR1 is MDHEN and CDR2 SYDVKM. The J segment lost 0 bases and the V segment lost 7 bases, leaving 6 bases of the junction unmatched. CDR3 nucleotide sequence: TGTGCCAGCACCCGGACAGGAAGCTCTGGAAACACCATATATTTT. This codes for CASTRTGSSGNTIYF.

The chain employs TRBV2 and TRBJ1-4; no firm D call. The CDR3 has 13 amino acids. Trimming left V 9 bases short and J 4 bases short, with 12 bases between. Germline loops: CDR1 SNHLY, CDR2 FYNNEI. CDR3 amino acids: CASAREYNEKLFF. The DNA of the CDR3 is TGTGCCAGTGCGAGGGAGTATAATGAAAAACTGTTTTTT.

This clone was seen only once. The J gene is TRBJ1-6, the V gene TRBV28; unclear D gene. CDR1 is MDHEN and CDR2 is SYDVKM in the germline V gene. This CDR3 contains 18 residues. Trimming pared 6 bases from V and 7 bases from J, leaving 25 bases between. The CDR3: CASSPFISAQAQNSPLHF. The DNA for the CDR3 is TGTGCCAGCAGCCCATTTATATCGGCTCAGGCTCAGAATTCACCCCTCCACTTT.

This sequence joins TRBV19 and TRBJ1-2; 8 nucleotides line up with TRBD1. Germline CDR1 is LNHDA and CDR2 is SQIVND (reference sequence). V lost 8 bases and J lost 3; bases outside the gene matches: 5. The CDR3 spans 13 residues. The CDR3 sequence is CASYGQGHYGYTF. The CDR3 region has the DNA TGTGCCAGTTATGGACAGGGCCACTATGGCTACACCTTC. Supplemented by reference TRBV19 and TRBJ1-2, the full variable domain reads DGGITQSPKYLFRKEGQNVTLSCEQNLNHDAMYWYRQDPGQGLRLIYYSQIVNDFQKGDIAEGYSVSREKKESFPLTVTSAQKNPTAFYLCASYGQGHYGYTFGSGTRLTVV.

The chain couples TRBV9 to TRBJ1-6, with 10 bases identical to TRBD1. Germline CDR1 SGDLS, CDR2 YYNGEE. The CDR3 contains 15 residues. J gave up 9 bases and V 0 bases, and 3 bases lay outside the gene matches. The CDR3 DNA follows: TGTGCCAGCAGCGTAGATGGACAGGGGGGTTCACCCCTCCACTTT. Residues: CASSVDGQGGSPLHF.

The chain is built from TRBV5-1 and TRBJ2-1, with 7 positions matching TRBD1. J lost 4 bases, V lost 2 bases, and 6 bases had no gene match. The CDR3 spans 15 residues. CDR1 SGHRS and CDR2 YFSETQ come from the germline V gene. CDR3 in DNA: TGCGCCAGCAGCTTCGAGGACAGGCGATACAATGAGCAGTTCTTC. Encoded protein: CASSFEDRRYNEQFF.

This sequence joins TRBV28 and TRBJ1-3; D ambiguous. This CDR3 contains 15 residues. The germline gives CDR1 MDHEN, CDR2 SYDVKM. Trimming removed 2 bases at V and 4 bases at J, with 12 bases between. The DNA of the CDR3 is TGTGCCAGCAGTTTACAAAGAGTTGCCGGAAACACCATATATTTT. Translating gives CASSLQRVAGNTIYF.

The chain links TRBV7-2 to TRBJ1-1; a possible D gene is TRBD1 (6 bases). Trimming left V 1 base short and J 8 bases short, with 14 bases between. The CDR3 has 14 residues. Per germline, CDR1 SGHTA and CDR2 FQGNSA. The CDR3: CASSLGVGAREAFF. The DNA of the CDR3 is TGTGCCAGCAGCTTAGGCGTGGGGGCAAGAGAAGCTTTCTTT.

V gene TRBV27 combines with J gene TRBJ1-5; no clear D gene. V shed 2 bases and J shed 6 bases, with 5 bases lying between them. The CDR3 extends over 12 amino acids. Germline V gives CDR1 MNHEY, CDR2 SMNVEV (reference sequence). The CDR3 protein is CASSLAGQPQHF. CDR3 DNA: TGTGCCAGCAGTTTAGCGGGTCAGCCCCAGCATTTT.

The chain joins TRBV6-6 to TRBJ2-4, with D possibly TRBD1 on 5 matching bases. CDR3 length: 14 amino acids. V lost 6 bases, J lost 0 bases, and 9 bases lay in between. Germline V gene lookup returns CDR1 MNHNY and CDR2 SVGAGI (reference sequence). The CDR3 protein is CASSPGLAKNIQYF. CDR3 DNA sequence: TGTGCCAGCAGCCCAGGGCTAGCCAAAAACATTCAGTACTTC.

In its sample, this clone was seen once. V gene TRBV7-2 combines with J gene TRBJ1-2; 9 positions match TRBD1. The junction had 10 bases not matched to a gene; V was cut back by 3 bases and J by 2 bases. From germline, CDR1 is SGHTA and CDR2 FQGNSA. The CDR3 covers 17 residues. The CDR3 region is CASSFGTGLVANYGYTF. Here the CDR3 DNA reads TGTGCCAGCAGCTTTGGGACAGGGTTAGTGGCCAACTATGGCTACACCTTC.

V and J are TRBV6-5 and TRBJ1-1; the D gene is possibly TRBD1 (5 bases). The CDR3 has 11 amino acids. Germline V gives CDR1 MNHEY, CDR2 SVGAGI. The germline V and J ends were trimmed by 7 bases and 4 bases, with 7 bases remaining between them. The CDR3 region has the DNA TGTGCCAGCAAAACAGGCACTGAAGCTTTCTTT. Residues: CASKTGTEAFF.